The present TCR beta chain was sequenced within a study of T cell changes during pregnancy in multiple sclerosis. This CDR3 comprises 14 residues. Germline CDR1 MNHNS, CDR2 SASEGT. Trimming shortened V by 3 bases and J by 9 bases, and 15 bases separated the two germline ends. The method was immunoSEQ multiplex PCR; TCRdb's version includes in-frame clones alone and lacks a portion of them. The sample lists about 32,000 clones; around 91% were seen once. The specimen comprised CD8+ T cells from peripheral blood mononuclear cells, sampled in the second trimester of pregnancy. This chain links TRBV6-1 with TRBJ2-4, with D possibly being TRBD2 (6 bases). This clonotype originated in a female donor in good health, enrolled as a control in a pregnancy study. CDR3 in amino acids: CASSDLGTVPIQYF. The CDR3 DNA sequence: TGTGCCAGCAGTGATCTCGGGACTGTTCCCATTCAGTACTTC.